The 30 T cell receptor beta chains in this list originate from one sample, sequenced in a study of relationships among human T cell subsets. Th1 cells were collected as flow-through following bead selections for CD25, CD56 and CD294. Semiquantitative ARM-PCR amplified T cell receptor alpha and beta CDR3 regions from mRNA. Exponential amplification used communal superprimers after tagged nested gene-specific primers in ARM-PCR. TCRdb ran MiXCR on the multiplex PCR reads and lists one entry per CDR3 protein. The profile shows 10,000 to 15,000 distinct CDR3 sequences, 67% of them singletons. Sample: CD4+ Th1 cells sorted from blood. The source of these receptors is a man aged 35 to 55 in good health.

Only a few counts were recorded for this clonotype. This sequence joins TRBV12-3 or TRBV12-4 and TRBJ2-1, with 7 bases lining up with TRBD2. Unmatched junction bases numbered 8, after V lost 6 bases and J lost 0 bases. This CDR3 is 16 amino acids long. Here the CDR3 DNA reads TGTGCCAGCAGATACCAACTAGCGAGCTCCTACAATGAGCAGTTCTTC. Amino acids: CASRYQLASSYNEQFF.

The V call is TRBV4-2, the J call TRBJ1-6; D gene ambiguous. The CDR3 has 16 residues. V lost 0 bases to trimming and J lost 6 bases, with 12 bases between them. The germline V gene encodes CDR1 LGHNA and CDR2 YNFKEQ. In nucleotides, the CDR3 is TGTGCCAGCAGCCAAGATCGGGCAGGTCTTAATTCACCCCTCCACTTT. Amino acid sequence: CASSQDRAGLNSPLHF.

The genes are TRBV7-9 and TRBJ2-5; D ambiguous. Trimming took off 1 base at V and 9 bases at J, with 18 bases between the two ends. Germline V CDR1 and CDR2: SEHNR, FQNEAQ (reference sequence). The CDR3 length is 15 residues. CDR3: CASSLVTTRIPAQYF. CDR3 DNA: TGTGCCAGCAGCTTAGTTACCACAAGGATTCCCGCCCAGTACTTC.

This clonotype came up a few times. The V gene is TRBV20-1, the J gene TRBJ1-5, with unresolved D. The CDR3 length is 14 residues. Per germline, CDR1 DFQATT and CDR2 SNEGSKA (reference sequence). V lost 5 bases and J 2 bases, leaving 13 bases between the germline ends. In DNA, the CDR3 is TGCAGTGCTGAGATCGGGAGTGGCAATCAGCCCCAGCATTTT. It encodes CSAEIGSGNQPQHF.

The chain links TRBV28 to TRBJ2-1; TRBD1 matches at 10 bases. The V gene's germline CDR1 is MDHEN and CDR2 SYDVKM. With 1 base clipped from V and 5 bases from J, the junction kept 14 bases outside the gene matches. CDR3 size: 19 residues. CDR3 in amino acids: CASSLSDRGRGGRNNEQFF. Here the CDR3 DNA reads TGTGCCAGCAGTTTATCCGACAGGGGGCGCGGGGGAAGGAACAATGAGCAGTTCTTC. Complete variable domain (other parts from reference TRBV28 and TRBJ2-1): DVKVTQSSRYLVKRTGEKVFLECVQDMDHENMFWYRQDPGLGLRLIYFSYDVKMKEKGDIPEGYSVSREKKERFSLILESASTNQTSMYLCASSLSDRGRGGRNNEQFFGPGTRLTVL.

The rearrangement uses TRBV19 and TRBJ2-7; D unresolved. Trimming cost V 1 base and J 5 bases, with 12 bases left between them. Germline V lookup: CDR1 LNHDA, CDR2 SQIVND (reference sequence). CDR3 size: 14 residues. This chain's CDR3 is CASSIGTANDEQYF. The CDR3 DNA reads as TGTGCCAGTAGTATAGGGACGGCCAACGACGAGCAGTACTTC.

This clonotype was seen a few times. CDR3 sequence (DNA): TGTGCCAGCAGTTTATGGGGGGGGCCCTACAATGAGCAGTTCTTC. Translating it yields CASSLWGGPYNEQFF. The V and J genes are TRBV28 and TRBJ2-1, with a possible D match to TRBD2 (7 bases). V lost 0 bases and J lost 2, with 8 bases in between. The CDR3 contains 15 residues. Germline loops: CDR1 MDHEN, CDR2 SYDVKM.

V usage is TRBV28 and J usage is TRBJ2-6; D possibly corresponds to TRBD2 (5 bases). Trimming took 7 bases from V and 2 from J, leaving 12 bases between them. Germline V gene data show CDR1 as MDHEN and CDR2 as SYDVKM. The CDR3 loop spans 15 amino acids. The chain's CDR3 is CASTGDMTGANVLTF. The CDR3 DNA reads TGTGCCAGCACCGGGGATATGACTGGGGCCAACGTCCTGACTTTC.

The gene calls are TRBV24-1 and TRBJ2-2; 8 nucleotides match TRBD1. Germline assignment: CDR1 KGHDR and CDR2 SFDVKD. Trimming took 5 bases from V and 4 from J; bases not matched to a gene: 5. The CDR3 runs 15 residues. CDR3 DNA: TGTGCCACCAGTGCCGTGACAGGGGCCACCGGGGAGCTGTTTTTT. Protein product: CATSAVTGATGELFF.

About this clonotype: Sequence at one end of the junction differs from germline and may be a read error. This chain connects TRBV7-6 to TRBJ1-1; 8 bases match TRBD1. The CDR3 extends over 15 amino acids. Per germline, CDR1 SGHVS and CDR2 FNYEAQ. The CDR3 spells CACSLLQGAGTEAFF. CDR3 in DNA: TGTGCCTGCAGCTTACTCCAGGGGGCTGGCACTGAAGCTTTCTTT. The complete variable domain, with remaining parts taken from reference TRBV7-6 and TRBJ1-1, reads GAGVSQSPRYKVTKRGQDVALRCDPISGHVSLYWYRQALGQGPEFLTYFNYEAQQDKSGLPNDRFSAERPEGSISTLTIQRTEQRDSAMYRCACSLLQGAGTEAFFGQGTRLTVV.

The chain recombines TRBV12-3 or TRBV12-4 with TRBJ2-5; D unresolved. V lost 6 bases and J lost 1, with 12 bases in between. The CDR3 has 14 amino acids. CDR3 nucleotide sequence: TGTGCCAGCAGCCAAGGCGTGGTCCAAGAGACCCAGTACTTC. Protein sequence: CASSQGVVQETQYF.

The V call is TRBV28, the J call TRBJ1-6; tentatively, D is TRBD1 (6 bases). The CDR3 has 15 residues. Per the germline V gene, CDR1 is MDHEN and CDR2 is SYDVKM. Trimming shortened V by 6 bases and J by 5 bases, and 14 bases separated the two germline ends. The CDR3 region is CASRTPGHNNSPLHF. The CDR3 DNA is TGTGCCAGCAGGACACCGGGACACAATAATTCACCCCTCCACTTT.

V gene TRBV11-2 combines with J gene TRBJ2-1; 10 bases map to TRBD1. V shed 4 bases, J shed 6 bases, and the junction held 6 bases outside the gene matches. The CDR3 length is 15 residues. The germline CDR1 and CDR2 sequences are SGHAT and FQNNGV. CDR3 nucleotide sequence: TGTGCCAGCAGCTCCCGGGACAGGGGTATCAATGAGCAGTTCTTC. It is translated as CASSSRDRGINEQFF.

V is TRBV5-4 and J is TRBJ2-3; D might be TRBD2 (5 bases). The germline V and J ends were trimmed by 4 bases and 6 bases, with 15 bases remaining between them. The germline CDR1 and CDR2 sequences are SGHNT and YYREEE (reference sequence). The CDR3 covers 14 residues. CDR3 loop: CASSRERSHDTQYF. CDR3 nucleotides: TGTGCCAGCAGCCGGGAACGCTCACATGATACGCAGTATTTT.

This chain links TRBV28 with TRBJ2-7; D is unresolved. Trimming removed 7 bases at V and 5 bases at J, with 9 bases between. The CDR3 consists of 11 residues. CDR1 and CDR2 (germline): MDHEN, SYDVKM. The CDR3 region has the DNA TGTGCCAGCAAGAGAGAAGACGAGCAGTACTTC. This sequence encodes CASKREDEQYF. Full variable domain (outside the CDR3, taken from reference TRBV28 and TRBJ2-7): DVKVTQSSRYLVKRTGEKVFLECVQDMDHENMFWYRQDPGLGLRLIYFSYDVKMKEKGDIPEGYSVSREKKERFSLILESASTNQTSMYLCASKREDEQYFGPGTRLTVT.

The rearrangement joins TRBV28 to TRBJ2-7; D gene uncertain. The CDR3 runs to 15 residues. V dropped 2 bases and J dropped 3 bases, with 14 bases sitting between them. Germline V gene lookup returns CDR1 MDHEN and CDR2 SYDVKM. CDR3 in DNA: TGTGCCAGCAGTTTACCCTCGAGTGGAAACTACGAGCAGTACTTC. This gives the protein CASSLPSSGNYEQYF.

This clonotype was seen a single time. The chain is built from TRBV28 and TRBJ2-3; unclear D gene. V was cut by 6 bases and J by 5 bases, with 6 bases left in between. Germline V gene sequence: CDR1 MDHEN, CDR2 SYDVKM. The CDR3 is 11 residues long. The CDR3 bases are TGTGCCAGCAGGGACCAAGATACGCAGTATTTT. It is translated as CASRDQDTQYF. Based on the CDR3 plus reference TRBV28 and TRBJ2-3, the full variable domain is DVKVTQSSRYLVKRTGEKVFLECVQDMDHENMFWYRQDPGLGLRLIYFSYDVKMKEKGDIPEGYSVSREKKERFSLILESASTNQTSMYLCASRDQDTQYFGPGTRLTVL.

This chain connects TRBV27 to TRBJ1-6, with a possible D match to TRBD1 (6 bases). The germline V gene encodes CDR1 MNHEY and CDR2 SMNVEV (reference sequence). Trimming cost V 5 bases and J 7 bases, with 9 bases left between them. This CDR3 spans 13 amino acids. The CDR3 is CASSTRGNSPLHF. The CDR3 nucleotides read TGTGCCAGCAGTACTAGGGGGAATTCACCCCTCCACTTT.

CDR3 residues: CASGLRGLNGGELFF. In nucleotides, the CDR3 is TGTGCCAGCGGCTTGAGGGGGCTTAATGGCGGGGAGCTGTTTTTT. The gene calls are TRBV28 and TRBJ2-2; 7 nucleotides agree with TRBD1. V dropped 8 bases and J dropped 7; count of bases not matched to a gene: 13. The CDR3 runs to 15 residues. CDR1 and CDR2 (germline): MDHEN, SYDVKM. The full variable domain, its missing parts supplied by reference TRBV28 and TRBJ2-2, is DVKVTQSSRYLVKRTGEKVFLECVQDMDHENMFWYRQDPGLGLRLIYFSYDVKMKEKGDIPEGYSVSREKKERFSLILESASTNQTSMYLCASGLRGLNGGELFFGEGSRLTVL.

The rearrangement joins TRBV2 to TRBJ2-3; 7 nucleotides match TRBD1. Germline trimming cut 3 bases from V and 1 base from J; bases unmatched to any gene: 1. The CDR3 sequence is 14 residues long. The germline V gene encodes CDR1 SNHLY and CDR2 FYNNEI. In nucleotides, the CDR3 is TGTGCCAGCAGTGAGGGGACAGGCACAGATACGCAGTATTTT. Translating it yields CASSEGTGTDTQYF.

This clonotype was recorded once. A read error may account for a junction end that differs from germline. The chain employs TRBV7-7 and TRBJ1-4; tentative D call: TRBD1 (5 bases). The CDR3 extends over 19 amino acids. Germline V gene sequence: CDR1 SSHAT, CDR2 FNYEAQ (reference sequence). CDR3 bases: TGTGCTAGCAGCCTATTCCCATGGGGCCATCGCTCTATCAATGAAAAACTGTTTTTT. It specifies CASSLFPWGHRSINEKLFF.

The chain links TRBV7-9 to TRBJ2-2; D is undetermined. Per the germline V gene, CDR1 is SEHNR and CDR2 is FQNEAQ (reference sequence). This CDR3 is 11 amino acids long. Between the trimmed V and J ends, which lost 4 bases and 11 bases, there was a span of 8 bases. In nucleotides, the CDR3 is TGTGCCAGCAGCTCCTCCGCAGAGCTGTTTTTT. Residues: CASSSSAELFF.

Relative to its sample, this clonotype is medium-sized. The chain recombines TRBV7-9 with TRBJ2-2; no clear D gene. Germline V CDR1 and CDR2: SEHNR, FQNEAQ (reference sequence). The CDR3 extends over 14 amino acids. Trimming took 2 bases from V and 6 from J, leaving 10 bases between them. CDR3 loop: CASSLTAAAGELFF. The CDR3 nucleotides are TGTGCCAGCAGCTTAACGGCGGCGGCCGGGGAGCTGTTTTTT.

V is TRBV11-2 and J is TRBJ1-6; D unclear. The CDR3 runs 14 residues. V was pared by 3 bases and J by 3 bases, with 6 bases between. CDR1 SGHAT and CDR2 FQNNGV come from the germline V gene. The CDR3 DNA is TGTGCCAGCAGCTTGGTCAGCTATAATTCACCCCTCCACTTT. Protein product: CASSLVSYNSPLHF.

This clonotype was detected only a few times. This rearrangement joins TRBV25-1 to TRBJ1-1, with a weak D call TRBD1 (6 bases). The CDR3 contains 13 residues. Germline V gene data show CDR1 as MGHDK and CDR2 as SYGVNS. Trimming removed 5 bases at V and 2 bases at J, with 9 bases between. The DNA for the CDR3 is TGTGCCAGCAGTTCACAGGGTAACACTGAAGCTTTCTTT. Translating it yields CASSSQGNTEAFF.

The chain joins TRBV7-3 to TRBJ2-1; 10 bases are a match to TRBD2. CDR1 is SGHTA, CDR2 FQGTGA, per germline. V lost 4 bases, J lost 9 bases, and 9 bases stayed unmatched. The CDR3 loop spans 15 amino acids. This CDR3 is CASSSRLAGEGEQFF. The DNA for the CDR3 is TGTGCCAGCAGCTCCCGGCTAGCGGGGGAAGGTGAGCAGTTCTTC.

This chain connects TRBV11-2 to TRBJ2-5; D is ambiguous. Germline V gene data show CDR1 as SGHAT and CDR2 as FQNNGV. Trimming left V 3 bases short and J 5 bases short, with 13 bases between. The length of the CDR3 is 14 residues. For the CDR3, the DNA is TGTGCCAGCAGCTTTAGTCCCGAGGCGGAGACCCAGTACTTC. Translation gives CASSFSPEAETQYF.

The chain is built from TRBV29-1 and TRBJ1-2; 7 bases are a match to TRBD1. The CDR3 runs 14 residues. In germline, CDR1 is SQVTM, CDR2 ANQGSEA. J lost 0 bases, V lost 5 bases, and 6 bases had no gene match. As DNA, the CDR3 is TGCAGCGTTCCAACAGGGGCCTCTAACTATGGCTACACCTTC. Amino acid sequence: CSVPTGASNYGYTF.

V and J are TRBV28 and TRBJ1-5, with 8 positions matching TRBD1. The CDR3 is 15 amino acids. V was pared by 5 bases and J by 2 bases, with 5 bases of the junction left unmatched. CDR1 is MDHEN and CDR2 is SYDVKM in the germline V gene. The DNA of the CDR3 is TGTGCCAGCAGTGGACAGGGAGAAGGCAATCAGCCCCAGCATTTT. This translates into CASSGQGEGNQPQHF.

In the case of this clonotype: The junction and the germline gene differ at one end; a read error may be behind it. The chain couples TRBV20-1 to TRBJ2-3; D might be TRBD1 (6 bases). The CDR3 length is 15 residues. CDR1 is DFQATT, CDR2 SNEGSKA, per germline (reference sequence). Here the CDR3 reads CSAQDDRSSTDTQCF. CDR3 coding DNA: TGCAGTGCTCAAGACGACAGGTCGAGCACAGATACGCAGTGTTTT.